One and the same sample provided the 31 T cell receptor beta chains below, sequenced in a study of Ad26.COV2.S vaccination and SARS-CoV-2 variants. The protocol was immunoSEQ multiplex PCR, while the TCRdb copy is restricted to in-frame clones and leaves out a portion. Here the sample spans tens of thousands of clones, less than 85% being singletons. This sample comprised peripheral blood, obtained after recovery from COVID-19. These receptors were taken from a human donor who had recovered from COVID-19.

This clone was seen a single time. This chain connects TRBV6-2 or TRBV6-3 to TRBJ2-1; 8 nucleotides match TRBD2. The CDR3 has 15 residues. The ends lost 5 bases at V and 1 base at J; junction bases unmatched: 4. CDR1 and CDR2 from the germline V gene are MNHEY and SVGEGT. For the CDR3, the DNA is TGTGCCAGCAGTGGAACTAGCGGATCCTACAATGAGCAGTTCTTC. Amino acids: CASSGTSGSYNEQFF.

The gene calls are TRBV4-3 and TRBJ2-2, with a tentative D call TRBD1 (7 bases). Trimming took 0 bases from V and 6 from J, leaving 14 bases between them. CDR3 size: 16 residues. In germline, CDR1 is LGHNA, CDR2 YSLEER. CDR3 residues: CASSQDPQGGAGELFF. The DNA of the CDR3 is TGCGCCAGCAGCCAAGACCCCCAGGGGGGAGCCGGGGAGCTGTTTTTT.

The chain is built from TRBV11-1 and TRBJ2-7; 11 positions match TRBD1. CDR1 and CDR2 from the germline V gene are SGHAT and FQDESV (reference sequence). The trim removed 3 bases at V and 2 bases at J, leaving 3 bases unmatched. CDR3 size: 15 residues. The CDR3 loop is CASSLVGQGAYEQYF. Here the CDR3 DNA reads TGTGCCAGCAGCTTGGTGGGACAGGGGGCCTACGAGCAGTACTTC.

The chain has TRBV29-1 and TRBJ2-1, with 8 bases aligning to TRBD2. The CDR3 is made up of 16 amino acids. V lost 3 bases to trimming and J lost 3 bases; unmatched junction nucleotides: 10. Germline CDR1 SQVTM, CDR2 ANQGSEA. The DNA for the CDR3 is TGCAGCGTTGATGGCTCTATACTAGCGGACTACAATGAGCAGTTCTTC. Translating gives CSVDGSILADYNEQFF.

This clone was seen only a few times. The gene calls are TRBV19 and TRBJ2-2, with D perhaps matching TRBD2 (6 bases). CDR3 length equals 18 residues. The V end was cut by 0 bases, the J end by 2 bases, with 16 bases between. Germline CDR1 and CDR2: LNHDA and SQIVND (reference sequence). The CDR3 DNA follows: TGTGCCAGTAGTATAGATCCAGCGCGGGGCGGAAACACCGGGGAGCTGTTTTTT. It codes for CASSIDPARGGNTGELFF.

The gene calls are TRBV7-2 and TRBJ2-7, with 7 bases matching TRBD1. The CDR3 spans 15 residues. V lost 5 bases, J lost 1 base, and 8 bases stayed unmatched. Germline loops: CDR1 SGHTA, CDR2 FQGNSA. CDR3 in DNA: TGTGCCAGCAGCAAGACAGGGCTGGGTTCCTACGAGCAGTACTTC. Its translation: CASSKTGLGSYEQYF.

This chain links TRBV10-2 with TRBJ2-2; D not certain. The germline V gene encodes CDR1 WSHSY and CDR2 SAAADI. Between the trimmed V and J ends, which lost 2 bases and 4 bases, there was a span of 17 bases. This CDR3 has 17 amino acids. The CDR3 reads CASSEGPDPPFTGELFF. CDR3 nucleotide sequence: TGCGCCAGCAGTGAGGGACCCGACCCTCCTTTCACCGGGGAGCTGTTTTTT.

The CDR3 sequence: CASSIGDSYEQYF. Written as DNA, the CDR3 is TGTGCCAGTAGTATAGGGGACAGTTACGAGCAGTACTTC. The chain joins TRBV19 to TRBJ2-7; 7 bases map to TRBD1. The V gene end was trimmed by 1 base and the J gene end by 4 bases; junction bases not matched to a gene: 1. Germline assignment: CDR1 LNHDA and CDR2 SQIVND (reference sequence). The CDR3 covers 13 residues.

This chain uses TRBV28 with TRBJ2-3, with a weak D call TRBD1 (6 bases). V lost 5 bases to trimming and J lost 3 bases, with 21 bases between them. This CDR3 region has 17 residues. The V gene's germline CDR1 is MDHEN and CDR2 SYDVKM. CDR3: CASSPRPTKRGTDTQYF. The CDR3, as DNA: TGTGCCAGCAGTCCCCGTCCAACAAAAAGGGGGACAGATACGCAGTATTTT.

The V and J genes are TRBV19 and TRBJ2-4, with 8 bases aligning to TRBD2. The CDR3 is made up of 15 amino acids. After removal of 4 bases from V and 2 bases from J, the junction contained 4 bases not matched to a gene. The V gene's germline CDR1 is LNHDA and CDR2 SQIVND (reference sequence). As DNA, the CDR3 is TGTGCCAGTAGTAGAATAGCGGGAACCAAAAACATTCAGTACTTC. Translated: CASSRIAGTKNIQYF.

This clone has a single count. The chain is built from TRBV27 and TRBJ1-6, with no clear D. In germline, CDR1 is MNHEY, CDR2 SMNVEV (reference sequence). The CDR3 extends over 15 amino acids. Trimming left V 7 bases short and J 0 bases short, with 10 bases between. The CDR3 reads CASTLLSSYNSPLHF. CDR3 in DNA: TGTGCCAGCACCCTCCTGAGCTCCTATAATTCACCCCTCCACTTT.

This clone was counted a few times. The chain employs TRBV9 and TRBJ2-7, with D tentatively TRBD1 (5 bases). There are 14 residues in the CDR3. V shed 4 bases and J shed 0 bases, with 11 bases lying between them. From germline, CDR1 is SGDLS and CDR2 YYNGEE. The chain's CDR3 is CASSPRQFSYEQYF. CDR3 nucleotide sequence: TGTGCCAGCAGCCCGAGACAGTTCTCCTACGAGCAGTACTTC.

The chain carries TRBV15 and TRBJ1-5; possible D gene TRBD1, 5 bases. The CDR3 spans 15 residues. Germline CDR1 LNHNV, CDR2 YYDKDF (reference sequence). Trimming left V 0 bases short and J 5 bases short, with 11 bases between. The CDR3 region is CATSRDNRGDQPQHF. The DNA of the CDR3 is TGTGCCACCAGCAGAGATAATCGAGGGGATCAGCCCCAGCATTTT. The full variable domain, its missing parts supplied by reference TRBV15 and TRBJ1-5, is DAMVIQNPRYQVTQFGKPVTLSCSQTLNHNVMYWYQQKSSQAPKLLFHYYDKDFNNEADTPDNFQSRRPNTSFCFLDIRSPGLGDTAMYLCATSRDNRGDQPQHFGDGTRLSIL.

CDR3 in DNA: TGTGCCAGCAGCTTCCAAACTAGCGGGAGTGGCAACGAGCAGTACTTC. It codes for CASSFQTSGSGNEQYF. The V and J genes are TRBV7-6 and TRBJ2-7; 11 nucleotides line up with TRBD2. The V and J ends lost 3 bases and 5 bases, in that order; junction bases with no gene match: 9. Germline CDR1 and CDR2: SGHVS and FNYEAQ. This CDR3 contains 16 residues.

The rearrangement joins TRBV5-6 to TRBJ2-5; 7 nucleotides agree with TRBD2. CDR1 and CDR2 from the germline V gene are SGHDT and YYEEEE. Trimming cost V 1 base and J 2 bases; bases outside gene matches: 5. The CDR3 is 15 residues long. The CDR3 region is CASSLFIGGQETQYF. The CDR3 coding sequence is TGTGCCAGCAGCTTGTTCATCGGGGGGCAAGAGACCCAGTACTTC.

Here the CDR3 DNA reads TGTGCCAGCAGCGGACGGTACAATGAGCAGTTCTTC. Amino acid sequence: CASSGRYNEQFF. The genes are TRBV2 and TRBJ2-1, with unresolved D. V shed 6 bases and J shed 4 bases, with 7 bases lying between them. Germline V CDR1 and CDR2: SNHLY, FYNNEI. The CDR3 loop spans 12 amino acids.

The CDR3 sequence: CASSNRDRGAYEQYF. The CDR3, as DNA: TGTGCCAGCAGTAACCGGGACAGGGGCGCCTACGAGCAGTACTTC. The chain uses TRBV6-5 and TRBJ2-7; 10 nucleotides agree with TRBD1. Germline trimming cut 5 bases from V and 2 bases from J; bases unmatched to any gene: 6. CDR1 is MNHEY and CDR2 is SVGAGI in the germline V gene. This CDR3 spans 15 amino acids.

The chain recombines TRBV19 with TRBJ2-2; D is uncertain. Trimming took 2 bases from V and 6 from J, leaving 7 bases between them. The CDR3 spans 13 residues. Germline V gene lookup returns CDR1 LNHDA and CDR2 SQIVND (reference sequence). The CDR3 protein is CASSILVPGELFF. As DNA, the CDR3 is TGTGCCAGTAGTATACTAGTCCCCGGGGAGCTGTTTTTT.

The rearrangement links TRBV5-6 to TRBJ2-3, with D uncertain. CDR1 SGHDT and CDR2 YYEEEE come from the germline V gene. The V and J ends lost 7 bases and 2 bases respectively, with 11 bases between them. The CDR3 consists of 13 residues. The CDR3 DNA sequence: TGTGCCAGCGCTTCCGGGTTCACAGATACGCAGTATTTT. It specifies CASASGFTDTQYF.

This sequence joins TRBV10-2 and TRBJ2-1; D is perhaps TRBD2 (5 bases). CDR1 and CDR2 (germline): WSHSY, SAAADI. The CDR3 has 17 residues. V was trimmed by 3 bases and J by 0 bases, leaving 15 bases between them. The CDR3 region is CASSDTGGLSSYNEQFF. CDR3 nucleotide sequence: TGCGCCAGCAGTGATACCGGAGGACTTAGCTCCTACAATGAGCAGTTCTTC.

The chain has TRBV21-1 and TRBJ2-1. TRBV21-1 is a recognized pseudogene. The CDR3 covers 17 residues. The CDR3 nucleotides read TGTGCCAGCAGCAAAGTTGAGGGGCCTTCGCCCTACAATGAGCAGTTCTTC. Its translation is CASSKVEGPSPYNEQFF.

This clone was seen a single time. The rearrangement uses TRBV7-8 and TRBJ2-5, with D possibly being TRBD2 (8 bases). Germline V CDR1 and CDR2: SGHVS, FQNEAQ. The CDR3 loop spans 18 amino acids. The V end lost 3 bases, the J end lost 2 bases, and 22 bases lay between the germline ends. CDR3: CASSFIESSGTDQETQYF. The CDR3 bases are TGTGCCAGCAGCTTCATAGAAAGTAGCGGGACAGATCAAGAGACCCAGTACTTC.

This clone showed up just a few times. The genes are TRBV15 and TRBJ1-5, with D possibly matching TRBD1 (6 bases). The CDR3 consists of 15 residues. CDR1 LNHNV and CDR2 YYDKDF come from the germline V gene (reference sequence). The V end was cut by 0 bases, the J end by 3 bases, with 9 bases between. CDR3 amino acids: CATSREGGINQPQHF. The CDR3 nucleotides read TGTGCCACCAGCAGAGAAGGGGGGATCAATCAGCCCCAGCATTTT.

The rearrangement joins TRBV4-3 to TRBJ2-3, with no clear D. CDR3 length: 15 residues. Germline lookup yields CDR1 LGHNA and CDR2 YSLEER. V was trimmed by 0 bases and J by 6 bases, leaving 13 bases between them. This CDR3 reads CASSQDGLGPDTQYF. The CDR3 DNA reads as TGCGCCAGCAGCCAAGATGGGTTGGGTCCCGATACGCAGTATTTT.

The chain couples TRBV7-3 to TRBJ2-7; 7 bases match TRBD2. J was trimmed by 3 bases and V by 4 bases; bases with no gene match: 3. The CDR3 consists of 13 residues. Germline-derived CDR1 and CDR2 are SGHTA and FQGTGA. In nucleotides, the CDR3 is TGTGCCAGCAGCTACTCTAGCGGCTACGAGCAGTACTTC. It codes for CASSYSSGYEQYF.

This chain uses TRBV9 with TRBJ2-7, with a weak D call TRBD2 (5 bases). In germline, CDR1 is SGDLS, CDR2 YYNGEE. V shed 0 bases and J shed 2 bases, with 15 bases lying between them. This CDR3 region has 16 residues. Written as DNA, the CDR3 is TGTGCCAGCAGCGTAGCTCTGGACTCGAGAACCTACGAGCAGTACTTC. The encoded protein is CASSVALDSRTYEQYF.

The chain uses TRBV5-4 and TRBJ2-3; D is unresolved. V lost 6 bases to trimming and J lost 3 bases, with 8 bases between them. The CDR3 spans 12 residues. CDR1 is SGHNT and CDR2 is YYREEE in the germline V gene (reference sequence). CDR3 sequence: CASKTNTDTQYF. The DNA of the CDR3 is TGTGCCAGCAAGACGAATACAGATACGCAGTATTTT.

The chain uses TRBV27 and TRBJ2-1; no reliable D call. This CDR3 is built from 13 residues. Trimming removed 2 bases at V and 9 bases at J, with 11 bases between. The germline V gene encodes CDR1 MNHEY and CDR2 SMNVEV (reference sequence). The CDR3 protein is CASSLGMIREQFF. CDR3 DNA sequence: TGTGCCAGCAGTTTAGGTATGATCCGTGAGCAGTTCTTC.

This chain joins TRBV28 and TRBJ1-4; the D gene is possibly TRBD1 (5 bases). CDR1 and CDR2 (germline): MDHEN, SYDVKM. There are 14 residues in the CDR3. Trimming took 4 bases from V and 7 from J, leaving 13 bases between them. The chain's CDR3 is CASSSGDLGEKLFF. In DNA form, the CDR3 reads TGTGCCAGCAGTTCCGGGGACCTGGGTGAAAAACTGTTTTTT.

The chain is built from TRBV19 and TRBJ1-2, with D tentatively TRBD1 (6 bases). Deletions cut 5 bases from V and 3 bases from J, with 16 bases between. CDR3 length equals 15 residues. CDR1 and CDR2 (germline): LNHDA, SQIVND (reference sequence). The CDR3 protein is CASSSLQGTDYGYTF. The CDR3 nucleotides read TGTGCCAGTAGTTCCCTCCAGGGGACTGACTATGGCTACACCTTC.

The rearrangement joins TRBV5-1 to TRBJ1-2; 11 bases align to TRBD1. V lost 3 bases, J lost 8 bases, and 9 bases stayed unmatched. CDR1 is SGHRS and CDR2 is YFSETQ in the germline V gene. This CDR3 has 15 amino acids. CDR3 region: CASSSRTGGLGGYTF. Here the CDR3 DNA reads TGCGCCAGCAGCTCCCGGACAGGGGGCTTAGGAGGCTACACCTTC.